A selection of T cell receptor beta chains follows, all from one sample in a study of regulatory T cells in long-lasting Graves disease. TCRdb re-analysed the multiplex PCR reads in MiXCR, keeping a single row per CDR3 protein. The table has more than 350,000 distinct CDR3 sequences, around 20% seen once. The sample was peripheral blood mononuclear cells (PBMCs), taken when the disease was refractory, from a patient treated with antithyroid drugs. Receptors were obtained from a female donor with Graves disease. Each CDR3 is given with its conserved first and last residue. The D gene is left open where the match is weak. Clone size is given for some rows only: seen once, a few or many times, or a class if the clone is expanded.

v_call: TRBV20-1
j_call: TRBJ1-1
d_call: -
clone_size: few
cdr3_aa: CSARSGGHLNTEAFF
cdr3_nt: TGCAGTGCTAGATCGGGGGGGCACTTGAACACTGAAGCTTTCTTT

v_call: TRBV24-1
j_call: TRBJ2-7
d_call: TRBD2
clone_size: many
cdr3_aa: CATSPGVLAGYEQYF
cdr3_nt: TGTGCCACCAGTCCAGGGGTACTAGCGGGCTACGAGCAGTACTTC

v_call: TRBV6-2/TRBV6-3
j_call: TRBJ1-6
d_call: -
clone_size: few
cdr3_aa: CASSETFSINSPLHF
cdr3_nt: TGTGCCAGCAGTGAAACATTCTCCATTAATTCACCCCTCCACTTT

v_call: TRBV12-3/TRBV12-4
j_call: TRBJ2-7
d_call: TRBD2
clone_size: many
cdr3_aa: CASSPTSGRYEQYF
cdr3_nt: TGTGCCAGCAGTCCGACTAGCGGGAGGTACGAGCAGTACTTC

v_call: TRBV9
j_call: TRBJ1-5
d_call: -
clone_size: -
cdr3_aa: CASSPRARGQPQHF
cdr3_nt: TGTGCCAGCAGCCCCCGGGCCCGGGGACAGCCCCAGCATTTT

v_call: TRBV5-1
j_call: TRBJ2-1
d_call: -
clone_size: once
cdr3_aa: CASSLGGGKYAPREQFF
cdr3_nt: TGCGCCAGCAGCTTGGGGGGCGGGAAATATGCCCCACGGGAGCAGTTCTTC

v_call: TRBV2
j_call: TRBJ1-6
d_call: -
clone_size: many
cdr3_aa: CASSVTTGVNSPLHF
cdr3_nt: TGTGCCAGCAGTGTTACGACAGGCGTCAATTCACCCCTCCACTTT

v_call: TRBV28
j_call: TRBJ1-2
d_call: -
clone_size: many
cdr3_aa: CASSLEGKVEWDGYTF
cdr3_nt: TGTGCCAGCAGTTTGGAGGGAAAGGTGGAATGGGATGGCTACACCTTC

v_call: TRBV15
j_call: TRBJ2-7
d_call: -
clone_size: many
cdr3_aa: CATSRGRDTYEQYF
cdr3_nt: TGTGCCACCAGCAGAGGTCGGGACACCTACGAGCAGTACTTC

v_call: TRBV20-1
j_call: TRBJ1-6
d_call: -
clone_size: few
cdr3_aa: CSARGPNSPLHF
cdr3_nt: TGCAGTGCTAGGGGACCAAATTCACCCCTCCACTTT